This TCR beta chain was recovered during a study of T cell responses to AZD1222 COVID-19 vaccine. Here immunoSEQ multiplex PCR was the method, and the copy in TCRdb shows in-frame clones only, minus some. The sample contains some 140,000 clones, roughly 90% of which appear only once. V was pared by 6 bases and J by 2 bases, with 5 bases between. CDR1 and CDR2 from the germline V gene are LNHDA and SQIVND (reference sequence). This CDR3 contains 13 residues. The starting material was peripheral blood, obtained on day 0 of AZD1222 vaccination. The chain has TRBV19 and TRBJ2-6; D gene ambiguous. This TCR derives from an adult in good health. In DNA form, the CDR3 reads TGTGCCAGTAGAGGGCCTGGGGCCAACGTCCTGACTTTC. Translated, it gives CASRGPGANVLTF.